What follows are 17 T cell receptor beta chains derived from one specimen sequenced in a study of T-cell memory formation after mild COVID-19. MiXCR was run by TCRdb on the 5' RACE reads, yielding one entry per CDR3 protein. The sample gives 430,000 or so distinct CDR3 sequences, approximately 25% of which show up once; approximately 13% is in the top ten. What was sequenced was PBMCs or a T cell subset sorted from them (not recorded which). These receptors were obtained from an adult woman who had mild COVID-19 (a few samples of this study predate the infection). Cell type and time point are not known.

This clonotype was detected a few times. The V gene is TRBV5-6, the J gene TRBJ1-5; 7 bases match TRBD1. V gave up 6 bases and J gave up 5 bases; unmatched junction bases: 8. Germline V CDR1 and CDR2: SGHDT, YYEEEE. This CDR3 comprises 14 residues. CDR3 sequence: CASTLRGRDQPQHF. For the CDR3, the DNA is TGTGCCAGCACCCTTAGGGGGCGCGATCAGCCCCAGCATTTT.

This chain links TRBV12-3 or TRBV12-4 with TRBJ2-1; TRBD1 matches at 12 bases. Losses at the gene ends were 5 bases for V and 0 bases for J; bases not matched to a gene: 20. The CDR3 is made up of 22 amino acids. The CDR3 sequence is CASSPFAGQGALGVSSYNEQFF. Here the CDR3 DNA reads TGTGCCAGCAGTCCCTTTGCGGGACAGGGGGCCCTTGGGGTTAGCTCCTACAATGAGCAGTTCTTC.

This clonotype was detected many times. The chain carries TRBV6-5 and TRBJ2-1; 7 bases align to TRBD2. From germline, CDR1 is MNHEY and CDR2 SVGAGI. The CDR3 length is 15 residues. V was clipped by 5 bases and J by 0 bases; unmatched bases: 4. CDR3 sequence: CASSTGLSSYNEQFF. CDR3 nucleotide sequence: TGTGCCAGCAGTACGGGACTAAGCTCCTACAATGAGCAGTTCTTC.

This chain connects TRBV7-8 to TRBJ1-6, with a possible D match to TRBD1 (5 bases). Trimming shortened V by 2 bases and J by 7 bases, and 15 bases separated the two germline ends. The CDR3 loop spans 16 amino acids. CDR1 and CDR2 from the germline V gene are SGHVS and FQNEAQ. The CDR3 sequence: CASSLIPGMLNSPLHF. In DNA, the CDR3 is TGTGCCAGCAGCTTAATCCCAGGGATGTTAAATTCACCCCTCCACTTT.

This sequence joins TRBV5-4 and TRBJ2-2; unclear D gene. Trimming took off 2 bases at V and 6 bases at J, with 11 bases between the two ends. CDR1 and CDR2 from the germline V gene are SGHNT and YYREEE (reference sequence). CDR3 length equals 14 residues. CDR3 protein: CASSFDQKSGELFF. In nucleotides, the CDR3 is TGTGCCAGCAGCTTCGATCAGAAATCCGGGGAGCTGTTTTTT.

The V gene is TRBV12-3 or TRBV12-4, the J gene TRBJ2-5; tentatively, D is TRBD1 (6 bases). The ends were cut back, 3 bases at V and 3 bases at J, with 11 bases in the middle. The length of the CDR3 is 14 residues. The CDR3 DNA sequence: TGTGCCAGCAGTTTTGACAGGTTAAAAGAGACCCAGTACTTC. Translation gives CASSFDRLKETQYF.

The rearrangement links TRBV5-1 to TRBJ2-2; D gene unclear. Looked up from germline, CDR1 is SGHRS and CDR2 is YFSETQ. The V and J ends lost 4 bases and 5 bases respectively, with 15 bases between them. The CDR3 length is 15 residues. CDR3 nucleotides: TGCGCCAGCAGCGCTCGACCCGTGATTACCGGGGAGCTGTTTTTT. Protein product: CASSARPVITGELFF.

V and J are TRBV12-3 or TRBV12-4 and TRBJ1-4, with a possible D match to TRBD1 (6 bases). This CDR3 has 15 amino acids. The ends were cut back, 6 bases at V and 7 bases at J, with 18 bases in the middle. The CDR3 coding sequence is TGTGCCAGCAGCCCCAAACAGGGAGGAGCTGAAAAACTGTTTTTT. Protein: CASSPKQGGAEKLFF.

The rearrangement joins TRBV20-1 to TRBJ2-3, with TRBD1 matching over 9 bases. There are 13 residues in the CDR3. The junction had 4 bases not matched to a gene; V was cut back by 6 bases and J by 3 bases. Germline assignment: CDR1 DFQATT and CDR2 SNEGSKA (reference sequence). The CDR3 coding sequence is TGCAGTGCAGTACAGGGGGCGACAGATACGCAGTATTTT. Translated: CSAVQGATDTQYF.

The genes are TRBV7-2 and TRBJ2-7; 8 bases agree with TRBD1. J was trimmed by 2 bases and V by 5 bases; bases with no gene match: 8. The CDR3 consists of 15 residues. Germline loops: CDR1 SGHTA, CDR2 FQGNSA. This CDR3 is CASSTPRDRPYEQYF. The CDR3 bases are TGTGCCAGCAGCACCCCCAGGGACAGGCCCTACGAGCAGTACTTC.

There are a few counts of this clonotype. The rearrangement links TRBV6-5 to TRBJ2-3, with D hard to call. This CDR3 comprises 14 residues. CDR1 MNHEY and CDR2 SVGAGI come from the germline V gene. Between the trimmed V and J ends, which lost 7 bases and 0 bases, there was a span of 11 bases. This chain's CDR3 is CASTEGLSTDTQYF. The CDR3 coding sequence is TGTGCCAGCACTGAAGGCCTTAGCACAGATACGCAGTATTTT.

V is TRBV12-3 or TRBV12-4 and J is TRBJ1-3, with a weak D call TRBD1 (5 bases). The CDR3 spans 14 residues. Trimming stripped 5 bases from V and 3 bases from J, with 11 bases between. This CDR3 is CASSARGLGNTIYF. The CDR3 nucleotides read TGTGCCAGCAGTGCGAGGGGCCTTGGAAACACCATATATTTT.

In this sample, this clonotype turned up a few times. V and J are TRBV20-1 and TRBJ2-7, with D perhaps matching TRBD2 (5 bases). From germline, CDR1 is DFQATT and CDR2 SNEGSKA (reference sequence). The germline V and J ends were trimmed by 3 bases and 4 bases, with 16 bases remaining between them. CDR3 length: 14 residues. In nucleotides, the CDR3 is TGCAGTGCTAGTACGACGGACGGGGATTACGAGCAGTACTTC. It yields the protein CSASTTDGDYEQYF.

The chain uses TRBV20-1 and TRBJ2-3, with a tentative D call TRBD1 (5 bases). V was pared by 6 bases and J by 2 bases, with 15 bases between. Germline CDR1 is DFQATT and CDR2 is SNEGSKA (reference sequence). The CDR3 covers 14 residues. CDR3 loop: CSATPPDTTDTQYF. The CDR3 region has the DNA TGCAGTGCAACCCCGCCGGACACCACAGATACGCAGTATTTT.

This clonotype was found a few times. Germline is not matched at one junction end, which may reflect a read error. V and J are TRBV5-1 and TRBJ2-3, with 8 bases aligning to TRBD2. This CDR3 is built from 15 residues. Germline V gives CDR1 SGHRS, CDR2 YFSETQ. The CDR3 sequence is CASRESGSPTNTQYF. For the CDR3, the DNA is TGCGCCAGCAGGGAAAGCGGGAGCCCCACAAATACGCAGTATTTT.

There are a few counts of this clonotype. The chain couples TRBV19 to TRBJ2-1; D might be TRBD1 (6 bases). The CDR3 covers 14 residues. Germline V lookup: CDR1 LNHDA, CDR2 SQIVND (reference sequence). Trimming shortened V by 6 bases and J by 4 bases, and 13 bases separated the two germline ends. The CDR3 nucleotides are TGTGCCAGTAGAGACAGGAGCCCTTACAATGAGCAGTTCTTC. It yields the protein CASRDRSPYNEQFF.

This clonotype was seen repeatedly, ten times or more. This sequence joins TRBV12-3 or TRBV12-4 and TRBJ1-5, with D possibly being TRBD1 (6 bases). The CDR3 is 16 amino acids. The ends were cut back, 4 bases at V and 0 bases at J, with 13 bases in the middle. CDR3 in amino acids: CASSSFGTYSNQPQHF. The CDR3 DNA reads as TGTGCCAGCAGTTCCTTCGGGACATATAGCAATCAGCCCCAGCATTTT.